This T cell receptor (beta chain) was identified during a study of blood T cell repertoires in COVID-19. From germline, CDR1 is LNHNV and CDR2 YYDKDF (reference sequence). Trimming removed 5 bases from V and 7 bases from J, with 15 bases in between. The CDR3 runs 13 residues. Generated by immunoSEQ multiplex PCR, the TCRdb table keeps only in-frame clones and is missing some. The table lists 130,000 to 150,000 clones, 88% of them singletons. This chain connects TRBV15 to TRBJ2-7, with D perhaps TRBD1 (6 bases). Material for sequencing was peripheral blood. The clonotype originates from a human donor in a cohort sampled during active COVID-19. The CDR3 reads CATSPRGSREQYF. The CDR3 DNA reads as TGTGCCACCAGCCCCAGGGGATCGAGAGAGCAGTACTTC.